This TCR beta chain was identified during a study of T cells expressing NK-cell markers. As for the study in general: Repertoires of TCR beta were obtained from T cells sorted as CD3+CD56+NKG2C+, CD3+CD56+NKG2C- and CD3+CD56-NKG2C+. General study results and limits: Each of roughly 6 donors carried dominant NKG2C+ clonotypes accounting for roughly 1.0-7.5% of CD8+ T cells. Four of the donors also had these clonotypes leading their CD3+CD56-NKG2C+ fraction.

As for this clonotype: Antigen: not known.

TCR beta cDNA was made by 5'RACE template switching with UMIs. TCRdb reworked the 5' RACE reads into one entry per CDR3 protein, no DNA. The data show about 460,000 distinct CDR3 sequences, and the top ten clones hold 1.4%. The CDR3 consists of 18 residues. The sample comprised blood T cells: a sorted CD56 or NKG2C T cell subset, CD4+ or CD8+ T cells, or bulk PBMC T cells (not recorded which). The chain couples TRBV12-3 or TRBV12-4 to TRBJ2-5; lacking DNA, the TRBD2 call made by TCRdb goes unchecked. The source of this sequence is a woman aged 45-60 years in good health. Here the CDR3 reads CASSSAGTAVSIGETQYF.